This T cell receptor (beta chain) was observed in a study of Tregs in tolerant kidney transplant recipients. Generated by immunoSEQ multiplex PCR, the TCRdb table keeps only in-frame clones and is missing some. The sample holds over 85,000 clones, 80% to 95% seen once. Study-level points and caveats: Donor-specific Treg expansion exceeded global Treg expansion in tolerant patients, suggesting antigen drive.

Comment on this clone: Its antigen is not known.

The junction had 4 bases not matched to a gene; V was cut back by 3 bases and J by 12 bases. The V gene's germline CDR1 is DFQATT and CDR2 SNEGSKA (reference sequence). This CDR3 has 11 amino acids. The gene calls are TRBV20-1 and TRBJ2-1; 8 bases are a match to TRBD2. This material consisted of CD4+ T cells from blood, taken before the transplant. The receptor was isolated from a human donor who received a combined kidney and bone marrow transplant. CDR3 sequence reads: CSARTGTRQFF. Here the CDR3 DNA reads TGCAGTGCTAGGACCGGGACTAGGCAGTTCTTC.